These 19 T cell receptor beta chains share one sample of origin, sequenced in a study of beta chain features in type 1 diabetes. TCRB transcripts that were expressed got sequenced, as all of the isolated RNA had been reverse transcribed. Sequencing used immunoSEQ multiplex PCR; TCRdb keeps in-frame clones, though not all of them. This sample has hundreds of thousands of clones, with roughly a sixth found just once. Sequenced input: naive CD4+ T cells from blood. The receptors shown here come from a man aged 18 to 29 in good health.

This clone appeared a few times. V usage is TRBV5-1 and J usage is TRBJ2-5; D assignment may be TRBD1 or TRBD2 (5 bases each). V was pared by 0 bases and J by 4 bases, with 10 bases between. Germline values: CDR1 SGHRS, CDR2 YFSETQ. The CDR3 length is 14 residues. The CDR3 spells CASSLAAGRETQYF. CDR3 nucleotides: TGCGCCAGCAGCTTGGCGGCAGGGAGAGAGACCCAGTACTTC.

The rearrangement links TRBV7-3 to TRBJ2-7; 7 bases are shared with TRBD1. Germline CDR1 SGHTA, CDR2 FQGTGA. This CDR3 is built from 15 residues. The ends lost 3 bases at V and 3 bases at J; junction bases unmatched: 8. The DNA for the CDR3 is TGTGCCAGCAGCTTCCGACAGGGTCCCATCTACGAGCAGTACTTC. This sequence encodes CASSFRQGPIYEQYF.

There are a few counts of this clone. This sequence joins TRBV5-4 and TRBJ2-2, with D perhaps TRBD2 (6 bases). CDR3 size: 13 residues. Between the trimmed V and J ends, which lost 4 bases and 5 bases, there was a span of 9 bases. Germline V gives CDR1 SGHNT, CDR2 YYREEE (reference sequence). CDR3 sequence reads: CASSVGGTGELFF. CDR3 nucleotide sequence: TGTGCCAGCAGCGTGGGAGGTACCGGGGAGCTGTTTTTT.

This clone was seen a handful of times. This chain links TRBV2 with TRBJ2-1, with 8 bases fitting TRBD2. The length of the CDR3 is 15 residues. Germline V gene sequence: CDR1 SNHLY, CDR2 FYNNEI. The V and J ends lost 5 bases and 3 bases, in that order; junction bases with no gene match: 6. Here the CDR3 DNA reads TGTGCCAGCAGTCTTACTAGCGGTTTCTACAATGAGCAGTTCTTC. Amino acids: CASSLTSGFYNEQFF. Together with reference TRBV2 and TRBJ2-1, the CDR3 gives the full variable domain: EPEVTQTPSHQVTQMGQEVILRCVPISNHLYFYWYRQILGQKVEFLVSFYNNEISEKSEIFDDQFSVERPDGSNFTLKIRSTKLEDSAMYFCASSLTSGFYNEQFFGPGTRLTVL.

In its sample, this clone was seen a few times. In nucleotides, the CDR3 is TGTGCCTTACACGGGGCTCTCTACACCTTC. It translates to CALHGALYTF. The genes are TRBV30 and TRBJ1-2; TRBD1 is a possible D gene (5 bases). Germline V gene sequence: CDR1 GTSNPN, CDR2 SVGIG (reference sequence). The CDR3 length is 10 residues. The germline V and J ends were trimmed by 7 bases and 10 bases, with 13 bases remaining between them.

This sequence joins TRBV28 and TRBJ2-2; D may be TRBD1 (6 bases). This CDR3 is 15 amino acids long. Trimming left V 5 bases short and J 4 bases short, with 14 bases between. Germline V CDR1 and CDR2: MDHEN, SYDVKM. CDR3 DNA: TGTGCCAGCAGTCGGCCAGGGGCGGGCACCGGGGAGCTGTTTTTT. Its protein product is CASSRPGAGTGELFF.

The J gene is TRBJ1-6, the V gene TRBV9; 7 nucleotides line up with TRBD1. This CDR3 spans 15 amino acids. V lost 3 bases to trimming and J lost 4 bases; unmatched junction nucleotides: 4. CDR1 and CDR2 (germline): SGDLS, YYNGEE. This chain's CDR3 is CASSEPGQYNSPLHF. The CDR3 region has the DNA TGTGCCAGCAGCGAGCCGGGACAGTATAATTCACCCCTCCACTTT. Supplemented by reference TRBV9 and TRBJ1-6, the full variable domain reads DSGVTQTPKHLITATGQRVTLRCSPRSGDLSVYWYQQSLDQGLQFLIQYYNGEERAKGNILERFSAQQFPDLHSELNLSSLELGDSALYFCASSEPGQYNSPLHFGNGTRLTVT.

In its sample, this clone was seen a few times. One end of the junction varies from germline; a read error may be responsible. This sequence joins TRBV6-6 and TRBJ2-1; D is ambiguous. CDR1 MNHNY and CDR2 SVGAGI come from the germline V gene (reference sequence). This CDR3 has 11 residues. CDR3 sequence: CATSTLYEQFF. The CDR3 DNA is TGTGCCACCAGTACCCTGTATGAGCAGTTCTTC.

V usage is TRBV6-6 and J usage is TRBJ1-1, with TRBD1 as a possible D gene (5 bases). This CDR3 has 14 residues. From germline, CDR1 is MNHNY and CDR2 SVGAGI (reference sequence). The germline V and J ends were trimmed by 6 bases and 0 bases, with 11 bases remaining between them. CDR3 in DNA: TGTGCCAGCAGCAGGGTGCGAATGAACACTGAAGCTTTCTTT. It translates to CASSRVRMNTEAFF.

This clone was counted between two and nine times. The chain recombines TRBV7-2 with TRBJ2-7; D not certain. The CDR3 runs to 13 residues. Germline-derived CDR1 and CDR2 are SGHTA and FQGNSA. Trimming took off 4 bases at V and 3 bases at J, with 10 bases between the two ends. CDR3 protein: CASSSIGFYEQYF. DNA for the CDR3: TGTGCCAGCAGCTCAATAGGGTTCTACGAGCAGTACTTC.

This clone was recorded a few times. The chain links TRBV21-1 to TRBJ2-5. TRBV21-1 is marked as a pseudogene. This CDR3 spans 14 amino acids. The CDR3 DNA reads as TGTGCCAGCAGCCGGGACCTCCTCCAAGAGACCCAGTACTTC. It is translated as CASSRDLLQETQYF.

This chain links TRBV27 with TRBJ2-2, with no clear D. This CDR3 comprises 15 residues. V lost 6 bases and J lost 2, with 13 bases in between. Germline V gene data show CDR1 as MNHEY and CDR2 as SMNVEV (reference sequence). The CDR3 spells CASSARVGNTGELFF. The CDR3 DNA sequence: TGTGCCAGCAGCGCCCGGGTGGGAAACACCGGGGAGCTGTTTTTT.

The chain carries TRBV6-1 and TRBJ2-1; 9 nucleotides match TRBD1. Germline V gene lookup returns CDR1 MNHNS and CDR2 SASEGT. V lost 5 bases to trimming and J lost 1 base; unmatched junction nucleotides: 3. The CDR3 runs 15 residues. CDR3 sequence: CASSKQGASYNEQFF. CDR3 nucleotides: TGTGCCAGCAGTAAACAGGGGGCGTCCTACAATGAGCAGTTCTTC.

There are a few counts of this clone. CDR3: CASSQNLQGSSYEQYF. DNA of the CDR3: TGCGCCAGCAGCCAAAATCTACAGGGGAGCTCCTACGAGCAGTACTTC. This chain uses TRBV4-3 with TRBJ2-7, with TRBD1 identical over 7 bases. Per the germline V gene, CDR1 is LGHNA and CDR2 is YSLEER. J lost 0 bases, V lost 2 bases, and 7 bases had no gene match. This CDR3 is 16 amino acids long.

This clone has just a few counts. The rearrangement links TRBV10-3 to TRBJ2-7, with TRBD1 matching 7 bases. The CDR3 has 15 residues. Germline-derived CDR1 and CDR2 are ENHRY and SYGVKD. V lost 2 bases to trimming and J lost 9 bases; unmatched junction nucleotides: 13. The CDR3 sequence: CAISEPTRQGRVQYF. The CDR3 DNA reads TGTGCCATCAGTGAGCCCACCCGACAGGGTCGTGTGCAGTACTTC.

The chain is built from TRBV5-1 and TRBJ1-2; no firm D call. There are 15 residues in the CDR3. Germline loops: CDR1 SGHRS, CDR2 YFSETQ. The ends were cut back, 0 bases at V and 8 bases at J, with 17 bases in the middle. The CDR3 loop is CASSLAGRGNGGYTF. CDR3 nucleotides: TGCGCCAGCAGCTTGGCCGGTCGGGGAAACGGCGGCTACACCTTC. Variable domain in full (rest from reference TRBV5-1 and TRBJ1-2): KAGVTQTPRYLIKTRGQQVTLSCSPISGHRSVSWYQQTPGQGLQFLFEYFSETQRNKGNFPGRFSGRQFSNSRSEMNVSTLELGDSALYLCASSLAGRGNGGYTFGSGTRLTVV.

This chain connects TRBV6-5 to TRBJ2-3; no clear D. The CDR3 spans 13 residues. Germline V gene data show CDR1 as MNHEY and CDR2 as SVGAGI. Trimming shortened V by 6 bases and J by 6 bases, and 13 bases separated the two germline ends. The CDR3 loop is CASSRFIFDTQYF. The DNA for the CDR3 is TGTGCCAGCAGCCGATTCATATTCGATACGCAGTATTTT.

This clone showed up just a few times. The CDR3 region has the DNA TGCGCCAGCAGTGGGGGGACTAGCGGGGCCCCGGAGTTCTTC. It is translated as CASSGGTSGAPEFF. V and J are TRBV5-1 and TRBJ2-1, with 13 bases matching TRBD2. This CDR3 contains 14 residues. The V gene end was trimmed by 5 bases and the J gene end by 14 bases; junction bases not matched to a gene: 10. CDR1 SGHRS and CDR2 YFSETQ come from the germline V gene.

This clone was seen a handful of times. This chain joins TRBV7-2 and TRBJ1-2; D is perhaps TRBD1 (5 bases). The CDR3 has 14 residues. CDR1 is SGHTA, CDR2 FQGNSA, per germline. V gave up 8 bases and J gave up 4 bases, with 17 bases separating them. The CDR3 sequence: CASGEQVLAYGYTF. Written as DNA, the CDR3 is TGTGCCAGCGGAGAACAGGTTTTAGCCTATGGCTACACCTTC.